One and the same sample provided the 13 T cell receptor beta chains below, sequenced in a study of cytomegalovirus exposure and HLA in healthy donors. PCR used 60 Vbeta primers and 13 Jbeta primers. Here immunoSEQ multiplex PCR was the method, and the copy in TCRdb shows in-frame clones only, minus some. The data show about 140,000 clones, 75% to 90% seen once. The sequenced sample was PBMCs. The source of these receptors is a female donor in good health and CMV-seronegative.

This clone has only one observation. The rearrangement uses TRBV6-5 and TRBJ2-1, with TRBD1 as a possible D gene (6 bases). CDR3 length: 16 residues. Trimming took off 0 bases at V and 2 bases at J, with 11 bases between the two ends. Germline loops: CDR1 MNHEY, CDR2 SVGAGI. The CDR3 loop is CASSYSSGATYNEQFF. The CDR3 DNA reads as TGTGCCAGCAGTTACTCGTCAGGGGCCACCTACAATGAGCAGTTCTTC.

The CDR3 DNA follows: TGTGCCAGCAGCTTGTTCGACTCCGGCTACACCTTC. Translated, it gives CASSLFDSGYTF. The J gene is TRBJ1-2, the V gene TRBV5-6; D is uncertain. V dropped 1 base and J dropped 8 bases, with 9 bases sitting between them. The germline gives CDR1 SGHDT, CDR2 YYEEEE. The CDR3 sequence is 12 residues long.

The chain carries TRBV5-6 and TRBJ2-1; perhaps TRBD1 as D (5 bases). Germline lookup yields CDR1 SGHDT and CDR2 YYEEEE. The CDR3 contains 13 residues. Deletions cut 8 bases from V and 7 bases from J, with 16 bases between. The CDR3 sequence: CASIQGARNEQFF. DNA of the CDR3: TGTGCCAGTATTCAAGGGGCCAGGAATGAGCAGTTCTTC.

The V call is TRBV5-1, the J call TRBJ2-7; the match to TRBD2 covers 11 bases. This CDR3 has 17 residues. CDR1 is SGHRS and CDR2 is YFSETQ in the germline V gene. J gave up 0 bases and V 0 bases, and 5 bases lay outside the gene matches. CDR3 DNA: TGCGCCAGCAGCTTGGCGCTAGCGGGAGGCTCCTCCTACGAGCAGTACTTC. It translates to CASSLALAGGSSYEQYF.

This clone occurred once. V gene TRBV18 combines with J gene TRBJ2-7; 8 nucleotides align to TRBD1. Germline V gene sequence: CDR1 KGHSH, CDR2 LQKENI. The CDR3 covers 14 residues. Germline trimming cut 5 bases from V and 7 bases from J; bases unmatched to any gene: 10. The CDR3 coding sequence is TGTGCCAGCTCAGACGGACAGGGCTTAGGAGAGCAGTACTTC. It codes for CASSDGQGLGEQYF.

The gene calls are TRBV29-1 and TRBJ2-1, with D perhaps matching TRBD2 (5 bases). V shed 4 bases and J shed 4 bases, with 11 bases lying between them. Germline-derived CDR1 and CDR2 are SQVTM and ANQGSEA. The CDR3 has 13 residues. CDR3 DNA sequence: TGCAGCGTTGGTACTAGGATATACAATGAGCAGTTCTTC. Amino acids: CSVGTRIYNEQFF.

The gene calls are TRBV9 and TRBJ2-2; 9 nucleotides match TRBD1. This CDR3 comprises 16 residues. Germline trimming cut 3 bases from V and 4 bases from J; bases unmatched to any gene: 7. Germline lookup yields CDR1 SGDLS and CDR2 YYNGEE. Here the CDR3 reads CASSGSGTGITGELFF. CDR3 in DNA: TGTGCCAGCAGCGGATCCGGGACAGGGATCACCGGGGAGCTGTTTTTT.

J is TRBJ1-4 and V is TRBV25-1, with 9 nucleotides matching TRBD1. The V and J ends lost 1 base and 3 bases, in that order; junction bases with no gene match: 3. CDR3 length: 16 amino acids. Germline V gene lookup returns CDR1 MGHDK and CDR2 SYGVNS. The CDR3 region has the DNA TGTGCCAGCAGTGAATGGGGACAGGGTTCTAATGAAAAACTGTTTTTT. Translation: CASSEWGQGSNEKLFF.

The chain employs TRBV4-2 and TRBJ1-2; the D gene is possibly TRBD1 (5 bases). The CDR3 has 18 residues. Germline V gives CDR1 LGHNA, CDR2 YNFKEQ. Trimming stripped 1 base from V and 0 bases from J, with 18 bases between. In DNA form, the CDR3 reads TGTGCCAGCAGCCAAGGGGCCCCCTTGACAGCAGCTAACTATGGCTACACCTTC. It is translated as CASSQGAPLTAANYGYTF.

This chain uses TRBV13 with TRBJ1-3; D is perhaps TRBD1 (6 bases). CDR1 is PRHDT and CDR2 is FYEKMQ in the germline V gene (reference sequence). The V end was cut by 0 bases, the J end by 0 bases, with 9 bases between. The CDR3 has 16 amino acids. CDR3 coding DNA: TGTGCCAGCAGCTTAGGGGGGGCCTCCTCTGGAAACACCATATATTTT. This codes for CASSLGGASSGNTIYF.

The CDR3 loop reads CASSVSRQNTEAFF. The CDR3 coding sequence is TGTGCCAGCAGCGTAAGCAGGCAGAACACTGAAGCTTTCTTT. The gene calls are TRBV9 and TRBJ1-1; unclear D gene. The CDR3 has 14 residues. Between the trimmed V and J ends, which lost 1 base and 1 base, there was a span of 8 bases. Germline assignment: CDR1 SGDLS and CDR2 YYNGEE.

The CDR3 spells CASNPGHGGDYGYTF. In DNA form, the CDR3 reads TGTGCCAGCAACCCTGGACACGGGGGGGACTATGGCTACACCTTC. The chain combines TRBV2 with TRBJ1-2; TRBD1 is a possible D gene (5 bases). The CDR3 extends over 15 amino acids. Germline CDR1 and CDR2: SNHLY and FYNNEI. V gave up 7 bases and J gave up 3 bases, with 18 bases separating them. The variable domain in full, with the rest retrieved from reference TRBV2 and TRBJ1-2, is EPEVTQTPSHQVTQMGQEVILRCVPISNHLYFYWYRQILGQKVEFLVSFYNNEISEKSEIFDDQFSVERPDGSNFTLKIRSTKLEDSAMYFCASNPGHGGDYGYTFGSGTRLTVV.

The chain joins TRBV5-1 to TRBJ2-1; perhaps TRBD1 as D (5 bases). V gave up 2 bases and J gave up 5 bases, with 11 bases separating them. This CDR3 region has 14 residues. Germline V gives CDR1 SGHRS, CDR2 YFSETQ. In nucleotides, the CDR3 is TGCGCCAGCAGCTTACAGACAGCAAACAATGAGCAGTTCTTC. This encodes CASSLQTANNEQFF.